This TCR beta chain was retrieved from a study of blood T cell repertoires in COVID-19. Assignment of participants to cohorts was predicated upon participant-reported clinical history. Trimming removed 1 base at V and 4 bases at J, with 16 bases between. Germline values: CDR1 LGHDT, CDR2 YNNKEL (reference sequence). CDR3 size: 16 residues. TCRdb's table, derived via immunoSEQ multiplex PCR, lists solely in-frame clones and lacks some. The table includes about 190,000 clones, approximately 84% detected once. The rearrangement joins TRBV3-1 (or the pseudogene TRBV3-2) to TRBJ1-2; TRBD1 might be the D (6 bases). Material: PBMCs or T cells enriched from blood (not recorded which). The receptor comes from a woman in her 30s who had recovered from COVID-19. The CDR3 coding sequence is TGTGCCAGCAGCCAAGTAGGGGCAGGGGAGGGCTATGGCTACACCTTC. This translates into CASSQVGAGEGYGYTF.